This TCR beta chain was identified during a study of blood T cell repertoires in COVID-19. Across the whole study: Samples came from the United States, Italy and Spain, spanning acute and convalescent COVID-19. PBMCs, B-cell-depleted T cells, or T cells provided the cDNA or gDNA that made up the material.

With 1 base removed from V and 7 bases from J, the gap between germline ends came to 11 bases. This CDR3 has 15 residues. Germline CDR1 is LGHDT and CDR2 is YNNKEL (reference sequence). As processed by the authors: By means of reference gene primer amplification, nucleated cell counts were estimated. The protocol was immunoSEQ multiplex PCR, while the TCRdb copy is restricted to in-frame clones and leaves out a portion. V and J calls plus clone size are reproduced from that table; the DNA served to infer D and trimming. This table has 110,000 or so clones, 65% to 85% appearing once. This clone was observed a few times.

This chain joins TRBV3-1 (or the pseudogene TRBV3-2) and TRBJ1-6; a possible D gene is TRBD1 (6 bases). Sequencing input: peripheral blood. The origin of this receptor is a man between 50 and 59 years old with acute or convalescent COVID-19. In nucleotides, the CDR3 is TGTGCCAGCAGCCAAGGACAGGTTTCCAATTCACCCCTCCACTTT. Its translation is CASSQGQVSNSPLHF.